The sequence of this T cell receptor beta chain was determined in a study of early T cells in non-severe SARS-CoV-2 infection. Trimming cost V 3 bases and J 4 bases, with 15 bases left between them. CDR3 size: 14 residues. The germline CDR1 and CDR2 sequences are SQVTM and ANQGSEA. TCRdb reprocessed the 5' RACE reads with MiXCR, giving one entry per CDR3 protein. The table lists roughly 80,000 distinct CDR3 sequences, over 11% of them singletons, with under 4% in the top ten. This chain connects TRBV29-1 to TRBJ1-1; D is unclear. The sequence was obtained from an adult who was a healthcare worker with PCR-confirmed SARS-CoV-2 infection or an uninfected control (not recorded which). The sequencing input was whole blood. As DNA, the CDR3 is TGCAGCGTTGAGTTGCCTGCGCTAGTCACTGAAGCTTTCTTT. This gives the protein CSVELPALVTEAFF.